A single TCR beta chain is shown here with its context. The sample comes from a study of T cell responses to AZD1222 COVID-19 vaccine. Profiling relied on immunoSEQ multiplex PCR, and the TCRdb table lists in-frame clones only, not all of them. Of roughly 120,000 clones detected, around 92% appear once; the ten largest clones hold about 4.8%. V dropped 4 bases and J dropped 6 bases, with 9 bases sitting between them. Germline assignment: CDR1 SGHKS and CDR2 YYEKEE (reference sequence). The CDR3 covers 12 residues. The input for sequencing was peripheral blood, taken on day 0 of AZD1222 vaccination. This chain links TRBV5-5 with TRBJ2-3; D tentatively reads TRBD1 or TRBD2 (5 bases each). The sequence derives from an adult in good health. CDR3 sequence: CASSPGPDTQYF. CDR3 bases: TGTGCCAGCAGCCCGGGACCCGATACGCAGTATTTT.